Listed here is a single T cell receptor (beta chain). The data originate from a study of graft-versus-host responses after intestinal transplantation. From the graft tissue, intraepithelial and lamina propria lymphocytes were released through processing. Produced via immunoSEQ multiplex PCR; TCRdb's table is partial and in-frame only. Of approximately 63,000 clones listed, about 89% are singletons. V dropped 5 bases and J dropped 0; count of bases not matched to a gene: 4. Germline CDR1 SGHVS, CDR2 FNYEAQ. The CDR3 spans 15 residues. Sequences were derived from ileum tissue, sampled 350 to 400 days after transplant. The chain employs TRBV7-6 and TRBJ1-3, with 7 bases lining up with TRBD1. This TCR came from a human patient who received an intestinal transplant, so some T cells may come from the graft donor. The chain's CDR3 is CASSATGHSGNTIYF. The DNA of the CDR3 is TGTGCCAGCAGCGCGACAGGGCACTCTGGAAACACCATATATTTT.